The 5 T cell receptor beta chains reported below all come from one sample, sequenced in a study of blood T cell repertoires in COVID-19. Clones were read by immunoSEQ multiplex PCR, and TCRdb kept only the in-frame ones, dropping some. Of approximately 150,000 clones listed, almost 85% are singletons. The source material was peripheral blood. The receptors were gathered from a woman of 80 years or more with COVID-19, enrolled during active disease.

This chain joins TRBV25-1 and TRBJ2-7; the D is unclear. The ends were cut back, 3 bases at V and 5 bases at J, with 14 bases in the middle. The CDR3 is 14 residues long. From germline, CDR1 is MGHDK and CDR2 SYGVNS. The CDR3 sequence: CASSDGWAADEQYF. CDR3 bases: TGTGCCAGCAGTGATGGGTGGGCAGCAGACGAGCAGTACTTC.

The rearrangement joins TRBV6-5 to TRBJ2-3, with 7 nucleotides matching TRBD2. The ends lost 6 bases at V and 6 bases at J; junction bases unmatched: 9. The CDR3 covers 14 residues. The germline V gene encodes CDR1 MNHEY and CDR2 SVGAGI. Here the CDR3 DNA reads TGTGCCAGCAGCCTGACCGGGAGGTTTGATACGCAGTATTTT. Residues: CASSLTGRFDTQYF.

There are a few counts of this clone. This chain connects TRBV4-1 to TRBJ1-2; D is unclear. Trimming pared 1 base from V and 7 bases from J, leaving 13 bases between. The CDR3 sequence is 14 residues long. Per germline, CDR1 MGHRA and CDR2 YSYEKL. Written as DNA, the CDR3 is TGCGCCAGCAGCCAAGGGGCTCGGGGATCTGGCTACACCTTC. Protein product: CASSQGARGSGYTF.

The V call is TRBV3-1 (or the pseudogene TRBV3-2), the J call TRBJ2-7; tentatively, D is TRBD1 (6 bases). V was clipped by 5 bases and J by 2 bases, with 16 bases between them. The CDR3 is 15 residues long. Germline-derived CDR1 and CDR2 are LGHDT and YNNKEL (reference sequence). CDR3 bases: TGTGCCAGCAGCTCTAGCAACAGGGTTACCTACGAGCAGTACTTC. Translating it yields CASSSSNRVTYEQYF.

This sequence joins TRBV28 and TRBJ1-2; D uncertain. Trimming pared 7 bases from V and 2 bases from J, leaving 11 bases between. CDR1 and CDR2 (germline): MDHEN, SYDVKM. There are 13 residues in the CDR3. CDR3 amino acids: CASTPTGNYGYTF. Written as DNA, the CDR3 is TGTGCCAGCACCCCTACGGGGAACTATGGCTACACCTTC.